The clone carrying this T cell receptor (beta chain) was recorded many times. Breast cancer patients provided tissue from their axillary draining lymph nodes. The data were taken from a study of breast tumors, draining lymph nodes, adjacent tissues. One entry per CDR3 protein, called by TCRdb with MiXCR from the multiplex PCR reads. The repertoire includes about 150,000 distinct CDR3 sequences, 20% to 25% of them detected once, and just over 2.5% sits in the top ten. Per the germline V gene, CDR1 is KGHDR and CDR2 is SFDVKD. CDR3 size: 15 residues. Trimming stripped 1 base from V and 1 base from J, with 6 bases between.

V and J are TRBV24-1 and TRBJ2-2; D is unresolved. This receptor was identified in a female donor with breast cancer. Some clones in this sample may be carry-over from other donors' samples. Sequenced sample: axillary lymph node tissue. CDR3 protein: CATSDLNGNTGELFF. The CDR3, as DNA: TGTGCCACCAGTGATTTAAACGGGAACACCGGGGAGCTGTTTTTT.